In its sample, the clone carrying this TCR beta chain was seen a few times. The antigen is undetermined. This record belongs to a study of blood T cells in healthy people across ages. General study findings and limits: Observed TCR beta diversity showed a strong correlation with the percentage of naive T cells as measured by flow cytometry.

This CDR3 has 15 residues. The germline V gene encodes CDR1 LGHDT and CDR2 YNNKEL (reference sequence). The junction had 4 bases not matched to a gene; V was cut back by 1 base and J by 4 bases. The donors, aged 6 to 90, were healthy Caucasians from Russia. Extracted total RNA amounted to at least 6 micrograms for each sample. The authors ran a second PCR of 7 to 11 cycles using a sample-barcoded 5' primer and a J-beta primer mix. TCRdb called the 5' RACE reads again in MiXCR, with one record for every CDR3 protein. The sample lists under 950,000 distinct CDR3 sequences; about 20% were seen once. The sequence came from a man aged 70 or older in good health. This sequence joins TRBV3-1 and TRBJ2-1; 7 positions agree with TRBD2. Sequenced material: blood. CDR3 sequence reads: CASSQVLAAYNEQFF. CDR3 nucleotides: TGTGCCAGCAGCCAAGTCCTAGCGGCATACAATGAGCAGTTCTTC.